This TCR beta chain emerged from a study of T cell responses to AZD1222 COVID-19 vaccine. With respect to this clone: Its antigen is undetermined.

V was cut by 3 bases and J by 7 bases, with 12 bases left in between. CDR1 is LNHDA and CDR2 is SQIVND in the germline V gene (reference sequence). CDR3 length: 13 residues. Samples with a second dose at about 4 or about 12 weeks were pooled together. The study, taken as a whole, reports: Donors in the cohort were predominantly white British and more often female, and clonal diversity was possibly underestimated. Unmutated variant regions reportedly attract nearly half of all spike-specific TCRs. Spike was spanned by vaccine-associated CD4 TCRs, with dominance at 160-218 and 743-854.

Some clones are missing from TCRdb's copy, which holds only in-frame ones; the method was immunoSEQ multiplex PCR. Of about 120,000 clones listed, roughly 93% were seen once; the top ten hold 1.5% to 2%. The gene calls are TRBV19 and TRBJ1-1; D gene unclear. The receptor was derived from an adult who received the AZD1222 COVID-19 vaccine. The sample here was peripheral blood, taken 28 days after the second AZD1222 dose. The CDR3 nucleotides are TGTGCCAGTAGTATCTTATCGGGAATTGAAGCTTTCTTT. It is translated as CASSILSGIEAFF.